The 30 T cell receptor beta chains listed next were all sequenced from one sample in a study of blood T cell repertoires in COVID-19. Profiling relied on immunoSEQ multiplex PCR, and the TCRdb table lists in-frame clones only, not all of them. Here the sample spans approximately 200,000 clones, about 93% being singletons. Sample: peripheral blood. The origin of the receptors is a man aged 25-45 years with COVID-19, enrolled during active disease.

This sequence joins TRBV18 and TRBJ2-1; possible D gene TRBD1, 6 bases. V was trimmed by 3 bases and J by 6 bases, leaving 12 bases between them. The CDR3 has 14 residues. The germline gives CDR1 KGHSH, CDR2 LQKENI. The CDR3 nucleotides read TGTGCCAGCTCACCGATACAGGGTGTCAATGAGCAGTTCTTC. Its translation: CASSPIQGVNEQFF.

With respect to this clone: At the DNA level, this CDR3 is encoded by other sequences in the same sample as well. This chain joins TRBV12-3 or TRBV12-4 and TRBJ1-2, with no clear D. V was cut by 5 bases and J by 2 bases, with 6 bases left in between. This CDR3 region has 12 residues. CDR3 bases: TGTGCCAGCAGTACGGGGAACTATGGCTACACCTTC. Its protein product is CASSTGNYGYTF.

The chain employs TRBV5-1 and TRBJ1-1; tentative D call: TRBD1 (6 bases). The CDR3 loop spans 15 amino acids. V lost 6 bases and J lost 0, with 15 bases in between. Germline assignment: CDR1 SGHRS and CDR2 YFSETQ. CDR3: CASNQRTEMNTEAFF. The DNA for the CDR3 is TGCGCCAGCAATCAGAGGACAGAAATGAACACTGAAGCTTTCTTT.

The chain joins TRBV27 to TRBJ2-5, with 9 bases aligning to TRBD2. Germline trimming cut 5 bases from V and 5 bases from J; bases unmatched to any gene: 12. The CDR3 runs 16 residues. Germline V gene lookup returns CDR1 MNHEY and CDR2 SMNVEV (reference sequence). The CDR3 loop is CASSKRWRGGRETQYF. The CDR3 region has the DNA TGTGCCAGCAGTAAGCGGTGGCGGGGGGGCCGGGAGACCCAGTACTTC.

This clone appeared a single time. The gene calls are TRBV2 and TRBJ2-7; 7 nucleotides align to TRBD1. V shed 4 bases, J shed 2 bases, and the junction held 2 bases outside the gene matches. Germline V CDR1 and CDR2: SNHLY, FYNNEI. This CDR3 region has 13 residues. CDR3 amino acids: CASSGDSTYEQYF. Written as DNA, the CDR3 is TGTGCCAGCAGTGGGGACAGCACCTACGAGCAGTACTTC.

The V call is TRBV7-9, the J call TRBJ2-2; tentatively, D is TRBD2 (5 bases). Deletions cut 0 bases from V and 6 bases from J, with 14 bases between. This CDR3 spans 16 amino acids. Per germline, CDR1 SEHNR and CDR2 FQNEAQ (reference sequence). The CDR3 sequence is CASSLAAVAEAGELFF. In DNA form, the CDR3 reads TGTGCCAGCAGCTTAGCCGCGGTGGCGGAGGCCGGGGAGCTGTTTTTT.

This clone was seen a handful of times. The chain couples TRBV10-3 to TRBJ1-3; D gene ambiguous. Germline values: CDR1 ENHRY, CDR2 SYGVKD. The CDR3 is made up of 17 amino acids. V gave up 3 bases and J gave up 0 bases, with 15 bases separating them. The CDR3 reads CAISESYGGSSGNTIYF. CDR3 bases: TGTGCCATCAGTGAATCATATGGCGGCAGCTCTGGAAACACCATATATTTT.

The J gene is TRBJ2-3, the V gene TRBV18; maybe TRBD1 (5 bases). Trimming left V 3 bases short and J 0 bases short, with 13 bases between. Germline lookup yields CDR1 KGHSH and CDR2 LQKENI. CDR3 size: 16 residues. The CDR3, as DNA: TGTGCCAGCTCACCGATCGACAGACCGAGCACAGATACGCAGTATTTT. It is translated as CASSPIDRPSTDTQYF.

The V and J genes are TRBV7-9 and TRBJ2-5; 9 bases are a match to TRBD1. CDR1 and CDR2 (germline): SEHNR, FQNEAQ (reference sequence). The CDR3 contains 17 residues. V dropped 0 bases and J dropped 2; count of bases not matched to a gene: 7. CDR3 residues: CASSLAAGTGNQETQYF. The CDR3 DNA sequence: TGTGCCAGCAGCTTAGCGGCCGGGACAGGGAATCAAGAGACCCAGTACTTC.

This chain's CDR3 is CASSLVGTGGSGAEAFF. The CDR3 DNA reads as TGTGCCAGCAGCTTAGTAGGGACAGGGGGCTCGGGTGCTGAAGCTTTCTTT. The V call is TRBV7-2, the J call TRBJ1-1, with TRBD1 matching over 12 bases. The CDR3 is 17 residues long. Germline assignment: CDR1 SGHTA and CDR2 FQGNSA. V shed 1 base, J shed 6 bases, and the junction held 9 bases outside the gene matches.

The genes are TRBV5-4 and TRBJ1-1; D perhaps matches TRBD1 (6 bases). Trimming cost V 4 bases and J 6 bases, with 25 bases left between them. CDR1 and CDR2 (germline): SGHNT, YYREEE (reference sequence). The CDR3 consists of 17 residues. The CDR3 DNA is TGTGCCAGCAGCACCGGGACAATGAAGTCCCGGGACGCTGAAGCTTTCTTT. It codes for CASSTGTMKSRDAEAFF. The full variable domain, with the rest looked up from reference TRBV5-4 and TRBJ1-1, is ETGVTQSPTHLIKTRGQQVTLRCSSQSGHNTVSWYQQALGQGPQFIFQYYREEENGRGNFPPRFSGLQFPNYSSELNVNALELDDSALYLCASSTGTMKSRDAEAFFGQGTRLTVV.

The CDR3: CASSVTGQGERDQPQHF. DNA of the CDR3: TGCGCCAGCAGTGTAACGGGACAGGGAGAACGGGATCAGCCCCAGCATTTT. The rearrangement joins TRBV10-1 to TRBJ1-5, with 9 positions matching TRBD1. This CDR3 has 17 amino acids. In germline, CDR1 is WNHNN, CDR2 SYGVQD (reference sequence). V shed 4 bases and J 5 bases; nucleotides not matched to a gene: 12.

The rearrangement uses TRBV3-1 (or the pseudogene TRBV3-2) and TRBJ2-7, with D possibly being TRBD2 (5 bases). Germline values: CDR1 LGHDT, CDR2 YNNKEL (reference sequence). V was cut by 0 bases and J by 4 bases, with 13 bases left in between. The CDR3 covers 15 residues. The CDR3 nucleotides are TGTGCCAGCAGCCAAGAAGGCAGCGGAGGATACGAGCAGTACTTC. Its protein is CASSQEGSGGYEQYF.

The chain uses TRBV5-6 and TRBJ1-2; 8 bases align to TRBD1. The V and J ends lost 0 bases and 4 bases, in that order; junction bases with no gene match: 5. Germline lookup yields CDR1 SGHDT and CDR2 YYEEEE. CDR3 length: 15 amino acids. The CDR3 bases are TGTGCCAGCAGCTTGGGGACAGGGAGAGGCTATGGCTACACCTTC. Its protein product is CASSLGTGRGYGYTF.

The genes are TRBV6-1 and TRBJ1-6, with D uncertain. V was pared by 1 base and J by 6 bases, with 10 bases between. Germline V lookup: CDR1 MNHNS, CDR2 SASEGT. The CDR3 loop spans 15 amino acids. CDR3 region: CASSEGWEGNSPLHF. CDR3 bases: TGTGCCAGCAGTGAAGGGTGGGAGGGTAATTCACCCCTCCACTTT.

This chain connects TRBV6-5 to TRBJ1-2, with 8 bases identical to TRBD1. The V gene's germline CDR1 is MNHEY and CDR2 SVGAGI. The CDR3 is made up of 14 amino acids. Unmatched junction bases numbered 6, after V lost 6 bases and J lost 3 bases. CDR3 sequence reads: CASSPTGAHYGYTF. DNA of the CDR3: TGTGCCAGCAGCCCGACAGGGGCGCACTATGGCTACACCTTC.

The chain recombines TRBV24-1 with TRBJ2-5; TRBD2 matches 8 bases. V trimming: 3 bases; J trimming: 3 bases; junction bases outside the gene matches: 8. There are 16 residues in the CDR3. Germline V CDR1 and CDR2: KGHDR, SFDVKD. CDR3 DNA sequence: TGTGCCACCAGTGATCCTACTAGCGGACCAGAAGAGACCCAGTACTTC. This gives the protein CATSDPTSGPEETQYF.

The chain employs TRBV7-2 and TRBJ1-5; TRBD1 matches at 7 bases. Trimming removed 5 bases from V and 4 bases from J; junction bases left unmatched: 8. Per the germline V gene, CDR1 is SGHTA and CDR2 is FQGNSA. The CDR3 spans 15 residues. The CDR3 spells CASSEQTGRNQPQHF. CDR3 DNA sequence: TGTGCCAGCAGCGAACAGACAGGGAGGAATCAGCCCCAGCATTTT. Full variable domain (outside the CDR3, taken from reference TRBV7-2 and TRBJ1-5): GAGVSQSPSNKVTEKGKDVELRCDPISGHTALYWYRQSLGQGLEFLIYFQGNSAPDKSGLPSDRFSAERTGGSVSTLTIQRTQQEDSAVYLCASSEQTGRNQPQHFGDGTRLSIL.

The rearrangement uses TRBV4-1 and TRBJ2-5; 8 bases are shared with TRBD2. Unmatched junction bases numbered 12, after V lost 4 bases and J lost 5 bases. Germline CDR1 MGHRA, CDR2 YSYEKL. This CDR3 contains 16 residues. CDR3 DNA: TGCGCCAGCAGCCCGACGATCGCCCCGGGAGGGGAGACCCAGTACTTC. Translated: CASSPTIAPGGETQYF.

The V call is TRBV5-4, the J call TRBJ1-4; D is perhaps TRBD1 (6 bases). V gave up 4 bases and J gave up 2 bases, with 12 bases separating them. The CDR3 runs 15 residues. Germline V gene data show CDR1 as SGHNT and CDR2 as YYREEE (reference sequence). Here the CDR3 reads CASSPSQGTNEKLFF. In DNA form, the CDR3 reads TGTGCCAGCAGCCCTTCACAGGGCACTAATGAAAAACTGTTTTTT.

This CDR3 reads CASSLGFRGMGTEAFF. The CDR3 DNA follows: TGTGCCAGCAGCTTAGGTTTTCGGGGTATGGGCACTGAAGCTTTCTTT. The chain uses TRBV11-3 and TRBJ1-1; D not certain. Germline assignment: CDR1 SGHNT and CDR2 YENEEA. V lost 1 base and J lost 4, with 16 bases in between. The CDR3 spans 16 residues.

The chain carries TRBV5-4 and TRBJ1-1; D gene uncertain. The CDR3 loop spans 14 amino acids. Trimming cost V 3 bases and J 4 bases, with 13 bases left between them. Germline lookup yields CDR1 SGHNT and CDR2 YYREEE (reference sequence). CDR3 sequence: CASSSGELGTEAFF. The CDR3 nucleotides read TGTGCCAGCAGCTCGGGAGAGTTGGGCACTGAAGCTTTCTTT.

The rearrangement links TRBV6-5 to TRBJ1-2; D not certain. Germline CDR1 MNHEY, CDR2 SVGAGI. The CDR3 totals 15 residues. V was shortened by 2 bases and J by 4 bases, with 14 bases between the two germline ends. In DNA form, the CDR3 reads TGTGCCAGCAGTTACGGTGGGCAGACCGGCTATGGCTACACCTTC. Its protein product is CASSYGGQTGYGYTF.

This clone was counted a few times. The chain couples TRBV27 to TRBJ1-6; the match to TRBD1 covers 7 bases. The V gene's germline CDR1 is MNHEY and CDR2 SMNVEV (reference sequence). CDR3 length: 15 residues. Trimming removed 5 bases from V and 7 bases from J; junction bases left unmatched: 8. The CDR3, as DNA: TGTGCCAGCAGTGGGAAGGGACAGAGAAATTCACCCCTCCACTTT. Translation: CASSGKGQRNSPLHF.

The CDR3 reads CASSLQQDTEAFF. DNA of the CDR3: TGTGCCAGCAGCCTCCAGCAGGACACTGAAGCTTTCTTT. The V and J genes are TRBV7-3 and TRBJ1-1, with D uncertain. Germline V gives CDR1 SGHTA, CDR2 FQGTGA. Deletions cut 5 bases from V and 3 bases from J, with 10 bases between. The CDR3 covers 13 residues.

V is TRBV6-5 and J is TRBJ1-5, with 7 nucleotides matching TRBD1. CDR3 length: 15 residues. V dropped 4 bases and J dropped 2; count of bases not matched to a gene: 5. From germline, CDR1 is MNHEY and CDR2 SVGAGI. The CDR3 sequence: CASSSEGGRNQPQHF. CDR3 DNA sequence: TGTGCCAGCAGTTCGGAAGGGGGCCGCAATCAGCCCCAGCATTTT.

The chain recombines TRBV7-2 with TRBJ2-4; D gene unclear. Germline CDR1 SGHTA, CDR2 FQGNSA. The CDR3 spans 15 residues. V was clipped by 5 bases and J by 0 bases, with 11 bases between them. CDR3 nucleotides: TGTGCCAGCAGCACGGCCAGACTAGCCAAAAACATTCAGTACTTC. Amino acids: CASSTARLAKNIQYF.

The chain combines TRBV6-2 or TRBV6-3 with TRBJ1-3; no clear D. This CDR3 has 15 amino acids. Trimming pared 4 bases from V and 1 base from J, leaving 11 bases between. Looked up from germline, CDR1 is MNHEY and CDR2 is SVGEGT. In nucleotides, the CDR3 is TGTGCCAGCAGTTCCCGGGAGTCGTCTGGAAACACCATATATTTT. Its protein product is CASSSRESSGNTIYF.

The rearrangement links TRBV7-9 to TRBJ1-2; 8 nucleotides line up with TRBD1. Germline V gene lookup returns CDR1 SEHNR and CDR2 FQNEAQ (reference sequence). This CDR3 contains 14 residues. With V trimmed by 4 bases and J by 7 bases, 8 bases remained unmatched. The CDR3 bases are TGTGCCAGCAGCTATACCGGACAGGGAGGTGGCTACACCTTC. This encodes CASSYTGQGGGYTF. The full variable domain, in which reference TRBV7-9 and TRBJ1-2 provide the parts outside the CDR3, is DTGVSQNPRHKITKRGQNVTFRCDPISEHNRLYWYRQTLGQGPEFLTYFQNEAQLEKSRLLSDRFSAERPKGSFSTLEIQRTEQGDSAMYLCASSYTGQGGGYTFGSGTRLTVV.

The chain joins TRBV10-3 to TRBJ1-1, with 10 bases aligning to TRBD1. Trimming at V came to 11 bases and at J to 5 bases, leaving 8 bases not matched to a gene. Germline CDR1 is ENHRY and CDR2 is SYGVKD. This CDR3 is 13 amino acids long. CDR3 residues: CAVRQGARTEAFF. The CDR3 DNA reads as TGTGCCGTCCGACAGGGGGCGAGGACTGAAGCTTTCTTT.